The clone carrying this T cell receptor beta chain came up a few times. Its antigen is not identified. Germline V gene data show CDR1 as SQVTM and CDR2 as ANQGSEA. V lost 8 bases, J lost 1 base, and 11 bases lay in between. This CDR3 has 12 amino acids. The data derive from a study of shared clonotypes between healthy human individuals. Overall study results and limits: Larger richness was generally estimated for naive than memory subsets.

Naive CD4+ cells were CD45RA-selected; the remaining cells were memory. TCRdb's table, derived via immunoSEQ multiplex PCR, lists solely in-frame clones and lacks some. In the table there are over 2 million clones, roughly 92% of which are singletons. The V call is TRBV29-1, the J call TRBJ1-1; D remains ambiguous. The receptor comes from a man between 18 and 29 years old in good health. Some clones in this sample may be carry-over from other donors' samples. The sequencing sample was made of naive CD4+ T cells from PBMCs. Regarding subset: CD45RA+ positively selected. DNA for the CDR3: TGCAGCATTCGGAGATCGAACACTGAAGCTTTCTTT. Amino acid sequence: CSIRRSNTEAFF.